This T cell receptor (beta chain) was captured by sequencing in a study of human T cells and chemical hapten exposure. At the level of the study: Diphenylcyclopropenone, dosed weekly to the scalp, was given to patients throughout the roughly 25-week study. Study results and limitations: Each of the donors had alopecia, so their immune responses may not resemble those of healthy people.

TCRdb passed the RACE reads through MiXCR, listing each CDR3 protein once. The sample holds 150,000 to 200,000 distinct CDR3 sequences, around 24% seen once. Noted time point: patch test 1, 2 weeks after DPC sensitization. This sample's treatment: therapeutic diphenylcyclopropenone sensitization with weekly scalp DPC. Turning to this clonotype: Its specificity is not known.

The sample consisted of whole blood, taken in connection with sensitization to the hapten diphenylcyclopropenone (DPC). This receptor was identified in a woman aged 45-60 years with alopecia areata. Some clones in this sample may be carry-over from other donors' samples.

This CDR3 reads CASRKTGTGDLLNYGYTF. The CDR3 region has the DNA TGTGCCAGCAGAAAAACCGGGACAGGGGACCTACTTAACTATGGCTACACCTTC. The chain combines TRBV2 with TRBJ1-2; 10 bases line up with TRBD1. There are 18 residues in the CDR3. V gave up 6 bases and J gave up 1 base; unmatched junction bases: 14. Germline V CDR1 and CDR2: SNHLY, FYNNEI. Variable domain in full (rest from reference TRBV2 and TRBJ1-2): EPEVTQTPSHQVTQMGQEVILRCVPISNHLYFYWYRQILGQKVEFLVSFYNNEISEKSEIFDDQFSVERPDGSNFTLKIRSTKLEDSAMYFCASRKTGTGDLLNYGYTFGSGTRLTVV.